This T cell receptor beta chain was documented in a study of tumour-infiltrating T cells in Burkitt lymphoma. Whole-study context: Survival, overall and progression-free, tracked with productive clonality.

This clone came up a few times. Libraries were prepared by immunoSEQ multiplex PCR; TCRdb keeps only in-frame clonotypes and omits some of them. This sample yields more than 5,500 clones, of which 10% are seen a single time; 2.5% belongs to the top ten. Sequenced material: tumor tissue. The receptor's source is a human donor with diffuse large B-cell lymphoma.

CDR3 sequence: CASSPREGFNEKLFF. CDR3 DNA sequence: TGTGCCAGCAGCCCAAGGGAGGGGTTTAATGAAAAACTGTTTTTT. This chain joins TRBV7-2 and TRBJ1-4; tentative D call: TRBD1 (5 bases). This CDR3 contains 15 residues. Trimming removed 5 bases at V and 4 bases at J, with 14 bases between. Germline V lookup: CDR1 SGHTA, CDR2 FQGNSA.